Reported below is one T cell receptor (beta chain). No antigen is known for it. The sample is drawn from a study of cytomegalovirus exposure and HLA in healthy donors. Study-level results: Later on, an analysis found that several of the most significant clusters appeared to be linked to common viral pathogens, which included parvovirus B19.

Researchers ran the PCR with 60 Vbeta and 13 Jbeta primers. Produced via immunoSEQ multiplex PCR; TCRdb's table is partial and in-frame only. The profile shows 150,000 to 200,000 clones, roughly 74% of them singletons. Per the germline V gene, CDR1 is SGHNT and CDR2 is YYREEE (reference sequence). J was trimmed by 6 bases and V by 7 bases; bases with no gene match: 7. This CDR3 contains 13 residues. The specimen sequenced was PBMCs. The source of this sequence is a man aged 18 to 29 in good health and CMV-seropositive. V and J are TRBV5-4 and TRBJ1-3, with 7 positions matching TRBD1. In DNA form, the CDR3 reads TGTGCCAGCCACGACAGGGACCCAAACACCATATATTTT. As protein: CASHDRDPNTIYF. Supplemented by reference TRBV5-4 and TRBJ1-3, the full variable domain reads ETGVTQSPTHLIKTRGQQVTLRCSSQSGHNTVSWYQQALGQGPQFIFQYYREEENGRGNFPPRFSGLQFPNYSSELNVNALELDDSALYLCASHDRDPNTIYFGEGSWLTVV.